This T cell receptor (beta chain) was sequenced for a study of human T cells and chemical hapten exposure. Study details: Per-sample variation in TCR yield stemmed mainly from small pooled library volume differences.

CDR1 and CDR2 (germline): SGHRS, YFSETQ. V was clipped by 0 bases and J by 0 bases, with 10 bases between them. This CDR3 is built from 15 residues. Individual cDNA molecules in this library carried unique molecular identifiers. In the study's own analysis: A per-sample median of around 100,000 TCRs was observed, with counts ranging from about 20,000 to 690,600. TCRdb recomputed calls from the RACE reads with MiXCR, one row per CDR3 protein. The V and J calls, along with clone size, are taken from TCRdb and not from the paper's own processing. The data hold 55,000 to 75,000 distinct CDR3 sequences, with about 5.7% observed a single time. This clonotype was counted between two and nine times. The time point: healthy volunteer bleed at 6 weeks. Unfractionated whole blood yielded total RNA.

Sequencing was done on a sample of whole blood. This TCR was recovered from a female donor in good health. Some clones in this sample may be carry-over from other donors' samples. The genes are TRBV5-1 and TRBJ2-7, with D perhaps matching TRBD2 (5 bases). CDR3 sequence (DNA): TGCGCCAGCAGCTTGGCTTCGGGATCCTCCTACGAGCAGTACTTC. Residues: CASSLASGSSYEQYF.